This T cell receptor (beta chain) originates from a study of CD8 T cells in ankylosing spondylitis. Comments on this clonotype: What it binds is unknown.

Quantitative 5'-RACE with molecular barcodes was used to make the TCR beta libraries. MiXCR was run by TCRdb on the 5' RACE reads, yielding one entry per CDR3 protein. The data hold 700,000 to 1,000,000 distinct CDR3 sequences, with about 11% observed a single time. The CDR3 extends over 13 amino acids. The germline V and J ends were trimmed by 6 bases and 4 bases, with 9 bases remaining between them. From germline, CDR1 is MNHEY and CDR2 SVGEGT. Study-wide results and caveats: Disease-linked clones reportedly concentrated significantly in matched ankylosing spondylitis synovial fluid. The authors found the disease-linked clones to be CD8+ and relatively rare in peripheral blood. Seemingly distinctive of ankylosing spondylitis blood was a TCR beta motif formed by eight highly homologous variants.

The TCR was taken from a male donor with ankylosing spondylitis. The chain uses TRBV6-2 or TRBV6-3 and TRBJ2-2; D ambiguous. The sample was blood, either unsorted or a sorted T cell fraction (not recorded which). CDR3 DNA sequence: TGTGCCAGCAGACCCGACGGCACCGGGGAGCTGTTTTTT. Translating it yields CASRPDGTGELFF.